Presented here are 4 T cell receptor beta chains from one specimen sequenced in a study of shared clonotypes between healthy human individuals. Produced via immunoSEQ multiplex PCR; TCRdb's table is partial and in-frame only. Seen here are under 1,100,000 clones, more than 75% observed once, and the top ten hold 0.6% to 0.75%. The sample comprised memory CD4+ T cells from PBMCs. Subset described: CD45RA-negative fraction. Source of these receptors: a man between 18 and 29 years old in good health. Some clones in this sample may be carry-over from other donors' samples.

This clone has only a few counts. This rearrangement joins TRBV7-2 to TRBJ1-1; D is unclear. With 1 base removed from V and 7 bases from J, the gap between germline ends came to 7 bases. The CDR3 extends over 12 amino acids. CDR1 and CDR2 (germline): SGHTA, FQGNSA. The CDR3 coding sequence is TGTGCCAGCAGCTTAGTAGGCATTGAAGCTTTCTTT. This sequence encodes CASSLVGIEAFF.

V and J are TRBV19 and TRBJ2-7; the match to TRBD2 covers 16 bases. This CDR3 has 15 amino acids. Germline CDR1 reads LNHDA; CDR2 reads SQIVND (reference sequence). The V and J ends lost 6 bases and 6 bases, in that order; junction bases with no gene match: 5. CDR3 amino acids: CASRGTSGRAVEQYF. CDR3 coding DNA: TGTGCCAGTAGAGGGACTAGCGGGAGGGCCGTCGAGCAGTACTTC.

The chain uses TRBV5-4 and TRBJ1-1; the match to TRBD1 covers 8 bases. Trimming cost V 4 bases and J 1 base; bases outside gene matches: 3. CDR1 is SGHNT, CDR2 YYREEE, per germline (reference sequence). The CDR3 totals 14 residues. The CDR3 is CASSPGQENTEAFF. In DNA, the CDR3 is TGTGCCAGCAGCCCGGGACAGGAGAACACTGAAGCTTTCTTT.

This clone was seen a single time. V gene TRBV28 combines with J gene TRBJ2-7; 15 bases agree with TRBD2. J lost 3 bases, V lost 1 base, and 4 bases had no gene match. The CDR3 spans 17 residues. Germline assignment: CDR1 MDHEN and CDR2 SYDVKM. DNA of the CDR3: TGTGCCAGCAGTTTATCCGGGACTAGCGGGAGGATCTACGAGCAGTACTTC. It codes for CASSLSGTSGRIYEQYF.